Below, 9 T cell receptor beta chains from the same sample are listed, as sequenced in a study of T cell changes during pregnancy in multiple sclerosis. Only in-frame clones appear in the TCRdb table, and some are missing; sequencing was by immunoSEQ multiplex PCR. The profile shows around 72,000 clones, around 90% of them singletons. The specimen was peripheral blood, collected in the second trimester of pregnancy. The origin of the receptors is a female donor in good health, enrolled as a control in a pregnancy study.

The rearrangement links TRBV7-9 to TRBJ2-2; TRBD1 matches at 9 bases. Trimming removed 7 bases from V and 4 bases from J; junction bases left unmatched: 1. CDR1 and CDR2 from the germline V gene are SEHNR and FQNEAQ (reference sequence). The CDR3 totals 13 residues. CDR3 protein: CASMGQGTGELFF. DNA of the CDR3: TGTGCCAGCATGGGACAGGGCACCGGGGAGCTGTTTTTT.

The J gene is TRBJ1-1, the V gene TRBV19, with 8 bases fitting TRBD1. The CDR3 contains 17 residues. V gave up 7 bases and J gave up 2 bases; unmatched junction bases: 15. The germline V gene encodes CDR1 LNHDA and CDR2 SQIVND (reference sequence). The CDR3 DNA is TGTGCCAGTACCAAACGGGGGACAGGTCATACTAACACTGAAGCTTTCTTT. Translating gives CASTKRGTGHTNTEAFF.

The rearrangement joins TRBV2 to TRBJ2-7; D is ambiguous. The germline V and J ends were trimmed by 5 bases and 1 base, with 6 bases remaining between them. CDR3 size: 12 residues. CDR1 and CDR2 from the germline V gene are SNHLY and FYNNEI. The CDR3 protein is CASSFTSYEQYF. The CDR3 bases are TGTGCCAGCAGTTTCACTTCCTACGAGCAGTACTTC.

The genes are TRBV13 and TRBJ1-2, with 8 nucleotides matching TRBD1. The CDR3 has 13 amino acids. The V and J ends lost 7 bases and 8 bases, in that order; junction bases with no gene match: 9. Looked up from germline, CDR1 is PRHDT and CDR2 is FYEKMQ (reference sequence). CDR3 protein: CASIKQGVGGYTF. Here the CDR3 DNA reads TGTGCCAGCATCAAACAGGGGGTTGGGGGCTACACCTTC. Full variable domain (outside the CDR3, taken from reference TRBV13 and TRBJ1-2): AAGVIQSPRHLIKEKRETATLKCYPIPRHDTVYWYQQGPGQDPQFLISFYEKMQSDKGSIPDRFSAQQFSDYHSELNMSSLELGDSALYFCASIKQGVGGYTFGSGTRLTVV.

The chain links TRBV6-5 to TRBJ2-5; 7 nucleotides agree with TRBD2. The CDR3 covers 15 residues. V lost 6 bases, J lost 4 bases, and 11 bases stayed unmatched. Germline V CDR1 and CDR2: MNHEY, SVGAGI. This chain's CDR3 is CASSPGLGVGETQYF. CDR3 sequence (DNA): TGTGCCAGCAGCCCAGGACTAGGGGTTGGAGAGACCCAGTACTTC.

This clone was recorded once. The chain combines TRBV10-3 with TRBJ1-3, with D perhaps TRBD1 (6 bases). Trimming shortened V by 6 bases and J by 0 bases, and 12 bases separated the two germline ends. The CDR3 runs to 15 residues. From germline, CDR1 is ENHRY and CDR2 SYGVKD. The CDR3 loop reads CAISGQSYSGNTIYF. CDR3 bases: TGTGCCATCAGCGGACAGTCCTACTCTGGAAACACCATATATTTT.

The count of this clone is one. The rearrangement joins TRBV27 to TRBJ2-7, with D perhaps TRBD1 (6 bases). Per the germline V gene, CDR1 is MNHEY and CDR2 is SMNVEV (reference sequence). V lost 8 bases and J 4 bases, leaving 15 bases between the germline ends. The CDR3 length is 13 residues. Written as DNA, the CDR3 is TGTGCCAGCGCCTATCAGGGGTCTTACGAGCAGTACTTC. This sequence encodes CASAYQGSYEQYF.

In this sample, this clone turned up once. This rearrangement joins TRBV4-3 to TRBJ2-2, with D possibly being TRBD2 (6 bases). This CDR3 is 19 amino acids long. Trimming stripped 0 bases from V and 0 bases from J, with 17 bases between. Germline lookup yields CDR1 LGHNA and CDR2 YSLEER. The CDR3, as DNA: TGCGCCAGCAGCCAAGAAAGGGGACTGGCCCCCACGAACACCGGGGAGCTGTTTTTT. This gives the protein CASSQERGLAPTNTGELFF.

The DNA for the CDR3 is TGTGCCAGTAGTACCTCCGGGACAGCCAACACAGATACGCAGTATTTT. It codes for CASSTSGTANTDTQYF. This sequence joins TRBV19 and TRBJ2-3, with TRBD1 matching 7 bases. The V gene's germline CDR1 is LNHDA and CDR2 SQIVND (reference sequence). The CDR3 sequence is 16 residues long. The ends lost 4 bases at V and 2 bases at J; junction bases unmatched: 9. Full variable domain (remainder filled in from reference TRBV19 and TRBJ2-3): DGGITQSPKYLFRKEGQNVTLSCEQNLNHDAMYWYRQDPGQGLRLIYYSQIVNDFQKGDIAEGYSVSREKKESFPLTVTSAQKNPTAFYLCASSTSGTANTDTQYFGPGTRLTVL.